These T cell receptor beta chains were read from a single sample in a study of a mutant IDH1 vaccine in newly diagnosed glioma. The data were produced by immunoSEQ multiplex PCR, yet TCRdb's version contains in-frame clones alone and is incomplete. The sample carries around 70,000 clones, 85% to 90% recorded once. These receptors have no known antigen. The input for sequencing was PBMCs, taken from a glioma patient whose treatment included an IDH1 peptide vaccine. The receptors derive from a man aged 25 to 40 with glioma. CDR3s include the opening cysteine and the closing phenylalanine or tryptophan. A D gene is named only where the DNA matches it firmly. Rows give clone size only sometimes, using once, few, many, or a class for an expanded clone.

abundance	d_gene	j_gene	len	v_gene	CDR3nt	CDR3aa
-	-	TRBJ2-7	14	TRBV5-4	TGTGCCAGCAGCCTACAGGGAAACTCCTACGAGCAGTACTTC	CASSLQGNSYEQYF
-	-	TRBJ1-2	16	TRBV4-1	TGCGCCAGCAGCCAAGCGCTCGGCGCCTCTTTATATGGCTACACCTTC	CASSQALGASLYGYTF
once	TRBD1	TRBJ1-2	17	TRBV5-4	TGTGCCAGCAGGGACGACAGGGGGCGGGCGGTTAACTATGGCTACACCTTC	CASRDDRGRAVNYGYTF
-	TRBD2	TRBJ2-7	15	TRBV28	TGTGCCAGCAGTTTAGCCAGGCGGGGGGCCTACGAGCAGTACTTC	CASSLARRGAYEQYF
-	TRBD1	TRBJ2-5	14	TRBV7-8	TGTGCCAGCAGCCCAGGGACAGGGAAAGAGACCCAGTACTTC	CASSPGTGKETQYF
-	TRBD1	TRBJ1-4	16	TRBV5-6	TGTGCCAGCAGCTTGTTTCTGGGACAGGGAGGTGAAAAACTGTTTTTT	CASSLFLGQGGEKLFF
once	-	TRBJ2-3	15	TRBV2	TGTGCCAGCAGTGTGGGAGGGGGAAGCGCAGATACGCAGTATTTT	CASSVGGGSADTQYF
-	-	TRBJ2-7	14	TRBV19	TGTGCCACTTCCCTCGGAGGGAGTCCCTACGAGCAGTACTTC	CATSLGGSPYEQYF
-	-	TRBJ1-4	14	TRBV18	TGTGCCAGCTCACAAACAGGGAGAGGCGAAAAACTGTTTTTT	CASSQTGRGEKLFF
-	-	TRBJ2-1	14	TRBV7-9	TGTGCCAGCGGCCTAAGAGGTAGTCTTAATGAGCAGTTCTTC	CASGLRGSLNEQFF
-	-	TRBJ2-3	14	TRBV7-6	TGTGCCAGCGCGATGGGGGGAGTCACAGATACGCAGTATTTT	CASAMGGVTDTQYF
-	TRBD1	TRBJ2-7	15	TRBV4-1	TGCGCCAGCAGCCAGGTGGGACAGAGCTCCTACGAGCAGTACTTC	CASSQVGQSSYEQYF
few	-	TRBJ2-5	11	TRBV20-1	TGCAGTGTGGCGAGCCAAGAGACCCAGTACTTC	CSVASQETQYF
-	-	TRBJ2-7	10	TRBV20-1	TGCAGTGCTAGGGGATACGAGCAGTACTTC	CSARGYEQYF
-	TRBD1	TRBJ1-2	13	TRBV28	TGTGCCAGCAGTTTGGGACAGGGTTATGGCTACACCTTC	CASSLGQGYGYTF
-	-	TRBJ2-3	13	TRBV4-1	TGCGCCAGCAGCCCGCCCAGCACAGATACGCAGTATTTT	CASSPPSTDTQYF
-	-	TRBJ1-6	14	TRBV5-4	TGTGCCAGCAGCTTGGAACAGGGAAATTCACCCCTCCACTTT	CASSLEQGNSPLHF
-	-	TRBJ2-7	12	TRBV7-2	TGTGCCAGCAGCTTAGCGGGCGGGGAGCAGTACTTC	CASSLAGGEQYF
-	TRBD2	TRBJ2-7	15	TRBV2	TGTGCCAGCAGTCCCCGGGGCGGGAGTGATCCCGAGCAGTACTTC	CASSPRGGSDPEQYF
-	-	TRBJ2-7	13	TRBV7-9	TGTGCCAGCAGCTTAGCAGGGTCGGGCGGGCTATACTTC	CASSLAGSGGLYF
-	-	TRBJ1-4	14	TRBV7-2	TGTGCCAGCAGCTCGGTGGGCTCTACTGAAAAACTGTTTTTT	CASSSVGSTEKLFF
-	-	TRBJ2-7	14	TRBV9	TGTGCCAGCAGCGTAGATAGTCGGACCTACGAGCAGTACTTC	CASSVDSRTYEQYF
once	-	TRBJ2-2	15	TRBV4-2	TGTGCCAGCCGTAGGGGGGAGGGGAGCGCCGGGGAGCTGTTTTTT	CASRRGEGSAGELFF
-	TRBD1	TRBJ1-2	13	TRBV18	TGTGCCAGCTCACCACGAGACAGGGGCGGCTACACCTTC	CASSPRDRGGYTF
-	-	TRBJ2-2	14	TRBV27	TGTGCCAGCAGTTTTGGCGCTAACACCGGGGAGCTGTTTTTT	CASSFGANTGELFF
-	-	TRBJ2-7	12	TRBV6-1	TGTGCCAGCACCAAACCTGGATGGGCGGAGTACTTC	CASTKPGWAEYF
-	-	TRBJ2-5	15	TRBV9	TGTGCCAGCAGCGAACAGTCAACGTACCAAGAGACCCAGTACTTC	CASSEQSTYQETQYF
-	TRBD1	TRBJ2-1	15	TRBV5-8	TGTGCCAGCAGCATGACAGGGGGACGGGGCAATGAGCAGTTCTTC	CASSMTGGRGNEQFF
-	-	TRBJ2-1	16	TRBV9	TGTGCCAGCAGCGTAGGGGCCAGCTACTCCTACAATGAGCAGTTCTTC	CASSVGASYSYNEQFF
few	-	TRBJ1-1	13	TRBV27	TGTGCCAGCAGTTTTGGGGGCAACGCTGAAGCTTTCTTT	CASSFGGNAEAFF
-	-	TRBJ2-3	11	TRBV2	TGTGCCAGCAGATACACAGATACGCAGTATTTT	CASRYTDTQYF
-	-	TRBJ2-1	14	TRBV5-1	TGCGCCAGCAAGGCAGAGGAATCCTACAATGAGCAGTTCTTC	CASKAEESYNEQFF
-	-	TRBJ2-5	11	TRBV7-9	TGTGCCAGCAGCTTACAAGAGACCCAGTACTTC	CASSLQETQYF
-	TRBD1	TRBJ1-1	18	TRBV27	TGTGCCAGCAGCCACGGACAGGGTAGTACGGTACTACGGGCTGAAGCTTTCTTT	CASSHGQGSTVLRAEAFF
-	-	TRBJ1-2	16	TRBV7-2	TGTGCCAGCAGCTTAGAGTTGGGCAGGGTGGACTATGGCTACACCTTC	CASSLELGRVDYGYTF
few	-	TRBJ1-1	13	TRBV29-1	TGCAGCGTTCGTCCCGCTGATGGCACTGAAGCTTTCTTT	CSVRPADGTEAFF
-	-	TRBJ2-1	18	TRBV7-2	TGTGCCAGCAGCTTAAACATCTATCAGAGGGGCCCACACAATGAGCAGTTCTTC	CASSLNIYQRGPHNEQFF
-	TRBD1	TRBJ2-2	14	TRBV6-5	TGTGCCAGCAGAGTTGACAGGGGTGGCGGGGAGCTGTTTTTT	CASRVDRGGGELFF
-	-	TRBJ2-7	15	TRBV5-4	TGTGCCAGCAGCTTGGAGGGGGGGATAGGGTACGAGCAGTACTTC	CASSLEGGIGYEQYF
few	-	TRBJ1-1	11	TRBV30	TGTGCCTGGAAGCGGGACTGGGAAGCTTTCTTT	CAWKRDWEAFF
-	-	TRBJ1-2	14	TRBV28	TGTGCCAGCGGGTATGGACTGTTTAACTATGGCTACACCTTC	CASGYGLFNYGYTF
-	-	TRBJ2-1	15	TRBV5-4	TGTGCCAGCAGCAAAGTTGGGGTCGGCTACAATGAGCAGTTCTTC	CASSKVGVGYNEQFF
-	TRBD1	TRBJ2-2	20	TRBV30	TGTGCCTGGAGTGTAAAACCTTTCGACGTTTGGGACAGGGGTTCCGGGGAGCTGTTTTTT	CAWSVKPFDVWDRGSGELFF
-	-	TRBJ2-1	12	TRBV14	TGTGCCAGCAGCCAGGTCGCAGTAGAGCAGTTCTTC	CASSQVAVEQFF
-	TRBD2	TRBJ2-3	16	TRBV9	TGTGCCAGCAGCGTAGGGGGGAGCGGGGCGAGGGATACGCAGTATTTT	CASSVGGSGARDTQYF
-	-	TRBJ2-7	14	TRBV19	TGTGCCAGTAGTAACGGAGGACTCTCCTACGAGCAGTACTTC	CASSNGGLSYEQYF
-	-	TRBJ1-2	14	TRBV5-1	TGCGCCAGCAGCTTGCAAAGGGGCTCCTATGGCTACACCTTC	CASSLQRGSYGYTF
once	TRBD2	TRBJ2-7	16	TRBV11-2	TGTGCCAGCACCAGGACTAGCGGGAGGGGGGGCTACGAGCAGTACTTC	CASTRTSGRGGYEQYF
-	-	TRBJ1-1	15	TRBV19	TGTGCCAGTAGCCACCTCCGGGAAAATCCCACTGAAGCTTTCTTT	CASSHLRENPTEAFF
-	-	TRBJ2-7	15	TRBV21-1	TGTGCCAGCAGCCCGGGGACAGGGGGAACCTACGAGCAGTACTTC	CASSPGTGGTYEQYF
-	-	TRBJ1-4	11	TRBV27	TGTGCCAGCGGTCGAGATGAAAAACTGTTTTTT	CASGRDEKLFF
-	-	TRBJ1-5	19	TRBV7-9	TGTGCCAGCAGCCCCGCCGCGGGGGGACCCCCGGATGGCAATCAGCCCCAGCATTTT	CASSPAAGGPPDGNQPQHF
-	-	TRBJ2-7	13	TRBV11-2	TGTGCCAGCAGCCCCCGTGCGGGACTCGAGCAGTACTTC	CASSPRAGLEQYF
-	-	TRBJ1-1	12	TRBV18	TGTGCCAGCTCTTCTCAGGTCGCGGAAGCTTTCTTT	CASSSQVAEAFF
-	TRBD1	TRBJ1-1	17	TRBV28	TGTGCCAGCATTCCAATCGGGACAGGCTTCGTTAACACTGAAGCTTTCTTT	CASIPIGTGFVNTEAFF
-	-	TRBJ1-2	15	TRBV21-1	TGTGCCAGCAGCAAAGGTATGGGGTTCGACTATGGCTACACCTTC	CASSKGMGFDYGYTF